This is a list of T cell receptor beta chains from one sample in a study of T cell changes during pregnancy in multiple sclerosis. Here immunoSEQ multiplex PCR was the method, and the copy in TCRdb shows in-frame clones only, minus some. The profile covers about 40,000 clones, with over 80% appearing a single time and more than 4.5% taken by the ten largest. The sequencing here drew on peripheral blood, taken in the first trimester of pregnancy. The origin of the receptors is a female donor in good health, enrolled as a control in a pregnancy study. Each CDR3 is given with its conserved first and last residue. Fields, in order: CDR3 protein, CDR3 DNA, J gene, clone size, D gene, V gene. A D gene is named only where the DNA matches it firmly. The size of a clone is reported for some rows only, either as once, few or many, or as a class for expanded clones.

CASRWDRGRDNEQFF,TGTGCCAGCCGCTGGGACAGGGGGCGCGACAATGAGCAGTTCTTC,TRBJ2-1,once,TRBD1,TRBV27
CASSSSAGYNEQFF,TGTGCCAGCAGCTCTAGTGCAGGGTACAATGAGCAGTTCTTC,TRBJ2-1,-,-,TRBV7-8
CASTRGGTQYF,TGTGCCAGCACCCGAGGGGGGACCCAGTACTTC,TRBJ2-5,-,-,TRBV6-5
CASSLDRPDQPQHF,TGTGCCAGCAGCCTGGACAGGCCGGATCAGCCCCAGCATTTT,TRBJ1-5,-,TRBD1,TRBV5-5
CSVLPSTDTQYF,TGCAGCGTTCTACCTAGCACAGATACGCAGTATTTT,TRBJ2-3,once,-,TRBV29-1
CASGASPRPGTSGRWETSTDTQYF,TGTGCTAGTGGTGCTTCCCCCCGTCCCGGGACTAGCGGGAGGTGGGAGACTAGCACAGATACGCAGTATTTT,TRBJ2-3,-,TRBD2,TRBV12-5
CASSSTGSSYEQYF,TGCGCCAGCAGCTCGACAGGTTCCTCCTACGAGCAGTACTTC,TRBJ2-7,-,-,TRBV5-1
CASSFRLAGGETQYF,TGTGCCAGCAGCTTTCGACTAGCGGGGGGGGAGACCCAGTACTTC,TRBJ2-5,-,TRBD2,TRBV5-6
CASSHRAAGNTIYF,TGTGCCAGCAGCCACCGCGCGGCTGGAAACACCATATATTTT,TRBJ1-3,-,-,TRBV4-2
CASSYSGQIPYEQYF,TGTGCCAGCAGTTACTCTGGACAAATACCCTACGAGCAGTACTTC,TRBJ2-7,once,-,TRBV6-5
CSVGDIRDYGYTF,TGCAGCGTGGGGGACATAAGGGACTATGGCTACACCTTC,TRBJ1-2,-,-,TRBV29-1
CASSYSVDKVNTQYF,TGTGCCAGCAGTTACTCGGTAGACAAAGTGAATACGCAGTATTTT,TRBJ2-3,-,-,TRBV6-6
CASSQGGGANYGYTF,TGCGCCAGCAGCCAAGGCGGGGGGGCCAACTATGGCTACACCTTC,TRBJ1-2,-,-,TRBV4-3
CASSLTVEAGFTTGELFF,TGTGCCAGCAGCTTAACCGTAGAGGCAGGGTTTACCACCGGGGAGCTGTTTTTT,TRBJ2-2,-,-,TRBV7-3
CASSLTAGGNYEQYF,TGTGCCAGCAGCTTAACGGCGGGGGGGAACTACGAGCAGTACTTC,TRBJ2-7,-,TRBD2,TRBV7-3
CASSEGAGGGINIQYF,TGTGCCAGCAGCGAGGGAGCGGGAGGTGGGATAAACATTCAGTACTTC,TRBJ2-4,once,TRBD2,TRBV9
CASSVEGDYGYTF,TGTGCCAGCAGCGTAGAGGGGGACTATGGCTACACCTTC,TRBJ1-2,-,-,TRBV9